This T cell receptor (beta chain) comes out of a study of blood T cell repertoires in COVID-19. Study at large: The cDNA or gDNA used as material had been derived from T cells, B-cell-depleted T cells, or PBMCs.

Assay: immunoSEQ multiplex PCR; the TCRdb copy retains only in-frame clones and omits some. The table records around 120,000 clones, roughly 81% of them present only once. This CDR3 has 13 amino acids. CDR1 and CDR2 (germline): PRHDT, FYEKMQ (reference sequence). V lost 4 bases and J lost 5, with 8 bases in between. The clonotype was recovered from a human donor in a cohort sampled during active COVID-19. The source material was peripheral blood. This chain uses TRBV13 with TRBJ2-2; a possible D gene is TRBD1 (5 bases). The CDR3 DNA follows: TGTGCCAGCAGCTACGACAGTACCGGGGAGCTGTTTTTT. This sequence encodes CASSYDSTGELFF. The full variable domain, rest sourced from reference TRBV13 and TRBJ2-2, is AAGVIQSPRHLIKEKRETATLKCYPIPRHDTVYWYQQGPGQDPQFLISFYEKMQSDKGSIPDRFSAQQFSDYHSELNMSSLELGDSALYFCASSYDSTGELFFGEGSRLTVL.